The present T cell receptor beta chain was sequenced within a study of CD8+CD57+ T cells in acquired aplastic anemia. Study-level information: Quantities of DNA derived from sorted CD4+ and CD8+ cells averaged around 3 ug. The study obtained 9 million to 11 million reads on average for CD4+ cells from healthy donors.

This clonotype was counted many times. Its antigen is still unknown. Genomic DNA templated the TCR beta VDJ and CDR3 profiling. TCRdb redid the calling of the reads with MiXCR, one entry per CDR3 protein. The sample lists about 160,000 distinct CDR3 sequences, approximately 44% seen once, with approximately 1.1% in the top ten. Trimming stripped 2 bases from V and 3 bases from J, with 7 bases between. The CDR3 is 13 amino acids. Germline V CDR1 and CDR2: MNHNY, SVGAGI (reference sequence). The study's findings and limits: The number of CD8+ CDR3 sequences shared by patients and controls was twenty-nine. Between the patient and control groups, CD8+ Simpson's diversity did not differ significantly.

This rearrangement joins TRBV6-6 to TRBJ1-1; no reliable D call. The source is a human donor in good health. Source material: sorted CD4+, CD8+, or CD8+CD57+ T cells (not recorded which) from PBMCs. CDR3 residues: CASSYHSDTEAFF. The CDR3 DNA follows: TGTGCCAGCAGTTACCATAGCGACACTGAAGCTTTCTTT.